Presented here are 28 T cell receptor beta chains from one specimen sequenced in a study of T cell repertoires in cytomegalovirus infection. Antigens of these TCRs are unknown. TCRdb independently ran MiXCR on the reads; one entry per CDR3 protein. The sample contains around 800,000 distinct CDR3 sequences, approximately 32% of which appear only once. Sequenced material: cultured CD8+ T cells from PBMCs, taken from culture after CMV antigen stimulation. Receptors were obtained from a human donor in good health (CMV status not recorded). Some clones in this sample may be carry-over from other donors' samples.

The CDR3, as DNA: TGTGCCAGCAGCTTAGTGGGGGCTGGATACAATGAGCAGTTCTTC. This encodes CASSLVGAGYNEQFF. The gene calls are TRBV7-6 and TRBJ2-1, with D possibly TRBD1 on 6 matching bases. The CDR3 sequence is 15 residues long. Deletions cut 1 base from V and 4 bases from J, with 11 bases between. CDR1 and CDR2 from the germline V gene are SGHVS and FNYEAQ.

This clonotype was seen a handful of times. V and J are TRBV9 and TRBJ1-3; D gene uncertain. CDR3 length: 15 amino acids. The germline CDR1 and CDR2 sequences are SGDLS and YYNGEE. Trimming took off 4 bases at V and 4 bases at J, with 15 bases between the two ends. The CDR3 is CASSSGALGGNTIYF. The CDR3 nucleotides are TGTGCCAGCAGCTCCGGAGCCCTCGGAGGAAACACCATATATTTT.

As concerns this clonotype: A much more abundant neighbour one base away suggests this may be a read error. This sequence joins TRBV7-8 and TRBJ1-5; no clear D gene. The germline gives CDR1 SGHVS, CDR2 FQNEAQ. The CDR3 spans 13 residues. The CDR3 protein is CASSLDPNQSQHF. The CDR3 bases are TGTGCCAGCAGCTTGGACCCAAATCAGTCCCAGCATTTT.

This clonotype turned up a few times. In DNA, the CDR3 is TGTGCCAGCAGCCAAGACCAGGGAGTTACCAATGAGCAGTTCTTC. The encoded protein is CASSQDQGVTNEQFF. The chain uses TRBV4-2 and TRBJ2-1, with D perhaps given as TRBD1 or TRBD2 (5 bases each). The V gene's germline CDR1 is LGHNA and CDR2 YNFKEQ. Trimming left V 0 bases short and J 6 bases short, with 12 bases between. The CDR3 is made up of 15 amino acids.

This clonotype was seen a handful of times. The junction departs from the called germline gene at one end, perhaps through a read error. V is TRBV5-1 and J is TRBJ1-2; D gene uncertain. This CDR3 spans 12 amino acids. The germline CDR1 and CDR2 sequences are SGHRS and YFSETQ. The CDR3 sequence: CASSLLTGWTEF. In DNA form, the CDR3 reads TGCGCCAGCAGCTTACTGACCGGATGGACGGAGTTC.

The chain combines TRBV10-3 with TRBJ2-2; D gene uncertain. V lost 8 bases, J lost 3 bases, and 7 bases lay in between. Germline lookup yields CDR1 ENHRY and CDR2 SYGVKD. CDR3 length: 12 residues. DNA of the CDR3: TGTGCCATCCCCCTTGACACCGGGGAGCTGTTTTTT. Its translation is CAIPLDTGELFF.

The rearrangement uses TRBV7-2 and TRBJ2-1; D unresolved. The CDR3 is made up of 15 amino acids. The V gene's germline CDR1 is SGHTA and CDR2 FQGNSA. V shed 3 bases and J shed 4 bases, with 13 bases lying between them. CDR3 nucleotides: TGTACCAGCAGCTTCGCGGACCACCCTTACAATGAGCAGTTCTTC. Residues: CTSSFADHPYNEQFF.

The DNA of the CDR3 is TGTGCCAGCAGCGTAGCGCGGGACATAGACTACGAGCAGTACTTC. Its translation is CASSVARDIDYEQYF. The chain recombines TRBV9 with TRBJ2-7, with D perhaps given as TRBD1 or TRBD2 (6 bases each). V gave up 0 bases and J gave up 3 bases, with 13 bases separating them. This CDR3 has 15 amino acids. CDR1 SGDLS and CDR2 YYNGEE come from the germline V gene.

J is TRBJ2-1 and V is TRBV15; D uncertain. The CDR3 has 14 amino acids. V dropped 0 bases and J dropped 4 bases, with 7 bases sitting between them. The germline V gene encodes CDR1 LNHNV and CDR2 YYDKDF (reference sequence). The CDR3 loop reads CATSRDGQYNEQFF. The CDR3 nucleotides read TGTGCCACCAGCAGAGATGGTCAGTACAATGAGCAGTTCTTC.

V is TRBV7-6 and J is TRBJ2-5; D is perhaps TRBD2 (5 bases). This CDR3 contains 16 residues. Germline assignment: CDR1 SGHVS and CDR2 FNYEAQ. The V end lost 4 bases, the J end lost 5 bases, and 20 bases lay between the germline ends. The CDR3 region is CASSYRQAEGLETQYF. CDR3 DNA: TGTGCCAGCAGCTACCGACAAGCGGAAGGTCTGGAGACCCAGTACTTC. The full variable domain, rest sourced from reference TRBV7-6 and TRBJ2-5, is GAGVSQSPRYKVTKRGQDVALRCDPISGHVSLYWYRQALGQGPEFLTYFNYEAQQDKSGLPNDRFSAERPEGSISTLTIQRTEQRDSAMYRCASSYRQAEGLETQYFGPGTRLLVL.

The CDR3 DNA is TGTGCCAGCAGCTTAGACCAGGGCGGCAATCAGCCCCAGCATTTT. Translated, it gives CASSLDQGGNQPQHF. This chain joins TRBV7-6 and TRBJ1-5; a weak D match, TRBD1 (5 bases). Per the germline V gene, CDR1 is SGHVS and CDR2 is FNYEAQ. V dropped 1 base and J dropped 2 bases, with 9 bases sitting between them. The CDR3 extends over 15 amino acids.

This clonotype was counted between two and nine times. V usage is TRBV15 and J usage is TRBJ1-3; TRBD1 might be the D (5 bases). Germline V gene lookup returns CDR1 LNHNV and CDR2 YYDKDF (reference sequence). CDR3 size: 18 residues. V was cut by 2 bases and J by 0 bases, with 17 bases left in between. Here the CDR3 reads CATSRSKGRVSSGNTIYF. CDR3 nucleotides: TGTGCCACCAGCAGATCAAAGGGGAGAGTTTCCTCTGGAAACACCATATATTTT.

V usage is TRBV12-3 or TRBV12-4 and J usage is TRBJ1-1; D is unresolved. The CDR3 is 14 amino acids. With 3 bases removed from V and 4 bases from J, the gap between germline ends came to 12 bases. The CDR3 DNA reads as TGTGCCAGCAGTTTGGGTCTCGGGAGCACTGAAGCTTTCTTT. Translating gives CASSLGLGSTEAFF.

This chain uses TRBV11-2 with TRBJ2-1; perhaps TRBD1 as D (6 bases). With 5 bases removed from V and 0 bases from J, the gap between germline ends came to 14 bases. This CDR3 contains 16 residues. The germline gives CDR1 SGHAT, CDR2 FQNNGV. The DNA of the CDR3 is TGTGCCAGCAGCAAGAACAGGGCTAGCTCCTACAATGAGCAGTTCTTC. This codes for CASSKNRASSYNEQFF.

This chain connects TRBV5-6 to TRBJ1-1, with 10 nucleotides matching TRBD1. The CDR3 spans 14 residues. Germline lookup yields CDR1 SGHDT and CDR2 YYEEEE. Trimming cost V 8 bases and J 4 bases; bases outside gene matches: 8. The CDR3 DNA is TGTGCCAGTGAACCGAGGACAGGGGGCACTGAAGCTTTCTTT. Translating it yields CASEPRTGGTEAFF.

For this clonotype: This may be a read error, as it is one base from a much larger clone. This rearrangement joins TRBV7-6 to TRBJ1-2, with 9 bases aligning to TRBD1. Germline loops: CDR1 SGHVS, CDR2 FNYEAQ. The CDR3 length is 13 residues. As DNA, the CDR3 is TGTGCCAGCAGTAAAACAGGGGGCGATGGCTACATCTTC. Its translation: CASSKTGGDGYIF.

This clonotype has ten or more counts. V is TRBV29-1 and J is TRBJ2-1; 13 bases match TRBD2. Trimming cost V 3 bases and J 4 bases; bases outside gene matches: 3. The CDR3 is made up of 15 amino acids. Germline lookup yields CDR1 SQVTM and CDR2 ANQGSEA. CDR3 DNA: TGCAGCGTTGAGGGGACTAGCGGGGAGTACAATGAGCAGTTCTTC. Translation: CSVEGTSGEYNEQFF.

The rearrangement joins TRBV24-1 to TRBJ1-2; D is unresolved. V shed 6 bases and J shed 3 bases, with 10 bases lying between them. The CDR3 length is 13 residues. CDR1 and CDR2 from the germline V gene are KGHDR and SFDVKD. The CDR3, as DNA: TGTGCCACCAGTTCTCGATTTTACTATGGCTACACCTTC. Residues: CATSSRFYYGYTF.

There are many counts of this clonotype. The chain is built from TRBV7-8 and TRBJ2-3; TRBD2 might be the D (6 bases). The CDR3 is made up of 15 amino acids. Trimming took off 4 bases at V and 4 bases at J, with 15 bases between the two ends. Germline V gene lookup returns CDR1 SGHVS and CDR2 FQNEAQ. The CDR3 reads CASSSWGVGADTQYF. The CDR3, as DNA: TGTGCCAGCAGCTCATGGGGGGTAGGGGCAGATACGCAGTATTTT. The full variable domain, with the rest looked up from reference TRBV7-8 and TRBJ2-3, is GAGVSQSPRYKVAKRGQDVALRCDPISGHVSLFWYQQALGQGPEFLTYFQNEAQLDKSGLPSDRFFAERPEGSVSTLKIQRTQQEDSAVYLCASSSWGVGADTQYFGPGTRLTVL.

This clonotype was seen only a few times. The rearrangement uses TRBV6-1 and TRBJ2-7; possible D gene TRBD1, 6 bases. The CDR3 runs 17 residues. V gave up 2 bases and J gave up 3 bases, with 20 bases separating them. In germline, CDR1 is MNHNS, CDR2 SASEGT. The CDR3 loop reads CASSEYIYRDTDYEQYF. The CDR3 nucleotides are TGTGCCAGCAGTGAATACATATACAGGGATACTGACTACGAGCAGTACTTC.

This clonotype was counted a few times. The chain employs TRBV6-1 and TRBJ2-7, with 8 positions matching TRBD1. J gave up 2 bases and V 0 bases, and 9 bases lay outside the gene matches. The germline V gene has CDR1 MNHNS and CDR2 SASEGT. The CDR3 has 17 amino acids. The CDR3 DNA follows: TGTGCCAGCAGTGAAGCTTTTGGCGGGACAGGCACCTACGAGCAGTACTTC. This encodes CASSEAFGGTGTYEQYF.

The chain recombines TRBV20-1 with TRBJ2-1; 12 bases are a match to TRBD2. V was clipped by 6 bases and J by 5 bases; unmatched bases: 8. There are 15 residues in the CDR3. The germline V gene encodes CDR1 DFQATT and CDR2 SNEGSKA (reference sequence). The chain's CDR3 is CSAPLRLAGDNEQFF. The CDR3 DNA sequence: TGCAGTGCCCCCTTGAGACTAGCGGGGGACAATGAGCAGTTCTTC.

This clonotype was picked up a small number of times. The chain is built from TRBV29-1 and TRBJ1-1; no clear D. The CDR3 covers 12 residues. Trimming cost V 7 bases and J 5 bases, with 14 bases left between them. Germline V CDR1 and CDR2: SQVTM, ANQGSEA. CDR3: CSGRREKTEAFF. The CDR3 nucleotides read TGCAGCGGTAGGAGGGAGAAGACTGAAGCTTTCTTT.

The chain joins TRBV11-2 to TRBJ2-3; 10 bases match TRBD2. J lost 2 bases, V lost 5 bases, and 13 bases had no gene match. The CDR3 is made up of 18 amino acids. In germline, CDR1 is SGHAT, CDR2 FQNNGV. This CDR3 reads CASSHPVLLAGDTDTQYF. The CDR3 DNA follows: TGTGCCAGCAGCCACCCCGTCCTCCTAGCGGGGGACACAGATACGCAGTATTTT.

The rearrangement links TRBV4-1 to TRBJ1-6; D call uncertain. V dropped 0 bases and J dropped 13 bases, with 16 bases sitting between them. The CDR3 totals 15 residues. The V gene's germline CDR1 is MGHRA and CDR2 YSYEKL. This CDR3 is CASSQDTSSPSPLHF. As DNA, the CDR3 is TGCGCCAGCAGCCAAGATACCAGCAGTCCCTCGCCCCTCCACTTT.

With respect to this clonotype: Mismatch with germline at one junction end may stem from a read error. The chain uses TRBV6-2 or TRBV6-3 and TRBJ2-1, with 9 positions matching TRBD2. CDR1 MNHEY and CDR2 SVGEGT come from the germline V gene. The CDR3 loop spans 16 amino acids. CDR3 coding DNA: TGTGTCAGCAGTACGTTAGCGGGGGCCCCTCCAGGTGAGCAGTTCTTC. It is translated as CVSSTLAGAPPGEQFF.

In this sample, this clonotype turned up a few times. The chain recombines TRBV24-1 with TRBJ1-5, with a tentative D call TRBD1 (5 bases). Per germline, CDR1 KGHDR and CDR2 SFDVKD. V lost 4 bases, J lost 2 bases, and 11 bases lay in between. This CDR3 region has 15 residues. The CDR3 is CATSEPGRGNQPQHF. The CDR3 bases are TGTGCCACCAGTGAACCGGGGCGCGGCAATCAGCCCCAGCATTTT.

V usage is TRBV7-9 and J usage is TRBJ2-6; D perhaps matches TRBD1 (6 bases). This CDR3 region has 16 residues. Germline CDR1 SEHNR, CDR2 FQNEAQ (reference sequence). V was pared by 3 bases and J by 4 bases, with 13 bases between. The chain's CDR3 is CASSFLGALGANVLTF. Here the CDR3 DNA reads TGTGCCAGCAGCTTTCTGGGGGCGCTGGGGGCCAACGTCCTGACTTTC.